One T cell receptor (beta chain) is described in this entry. The antigen remains unidentified. Each TCR beta cDNA library carried unique molecular identifiers. There were roughly 0.95 to 11 million T cells, and about 500,000 cDNA molecules came from them. A single record per CDR3 protein comes from TCRdb applying MiXCR to the PCR reads. This table has approximately 690,000 distinct CDR3 sequences, approximately 59% appearing once. The germline CDR1 and CDR2 sequences are SGHTA and FQGNSA. Trimming cost V 6 bases and J 3 bases; bases outside gene matches: 10. The CDR3 loop spans 16 amino acids. This specimen belongs to a study of post-analysis software for immune sequencing data. About the study: The disease courses covered relapsing-remitting, secondary progressive and progressive-relapsing multiple sclerosis.

Whole-study results and caveats: For normalized Chao1 diversity, multiple sclerosis patients scored significantly lower than controls did. In patients, about 5 TRBV segments were more frequent than in controls, with TRBV5-6, TRBV5-1 and TRBV20-1 among them. Batch-matched samples strongly co-clustered by F measure.

The sequence was collected from a girl aged 2 to 10 with multiple sclerosis. Source material: blood. This rearrangement joins TRBV7-2 to TRBJ2-3, with 9 positions matching TRBD2. For the CDR3, the DNA is TGTGCCAGCAGTCCTCGGCGGGGGGGGCGTACAGATACGCAGTATTTT. It translates to CASSPRRGGRTDTQYF.